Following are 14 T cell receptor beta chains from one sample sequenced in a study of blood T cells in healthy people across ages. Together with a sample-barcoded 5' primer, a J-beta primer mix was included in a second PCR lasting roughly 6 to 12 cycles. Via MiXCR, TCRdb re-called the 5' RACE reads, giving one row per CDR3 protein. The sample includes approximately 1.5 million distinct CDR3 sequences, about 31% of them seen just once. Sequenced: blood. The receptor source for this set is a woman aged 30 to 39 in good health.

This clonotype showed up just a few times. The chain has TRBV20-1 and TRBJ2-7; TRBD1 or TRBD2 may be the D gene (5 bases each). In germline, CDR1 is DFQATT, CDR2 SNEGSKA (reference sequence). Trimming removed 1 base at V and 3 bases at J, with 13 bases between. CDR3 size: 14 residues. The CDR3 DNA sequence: TGCAGTGCTAGAGTCCCCAGGGACCACTACGAGCAGTACTTC. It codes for CSARVPRDHYEQYF.

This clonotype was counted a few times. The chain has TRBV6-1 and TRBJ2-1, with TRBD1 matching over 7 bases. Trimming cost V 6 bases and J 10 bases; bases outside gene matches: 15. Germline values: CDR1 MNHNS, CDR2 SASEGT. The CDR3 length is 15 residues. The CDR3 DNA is TGTGCCAGCAGCCTCCGGGACAGATTACCCTTCGAGCAGTTCTTC. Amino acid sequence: CASSLRDRLPFEQFF.

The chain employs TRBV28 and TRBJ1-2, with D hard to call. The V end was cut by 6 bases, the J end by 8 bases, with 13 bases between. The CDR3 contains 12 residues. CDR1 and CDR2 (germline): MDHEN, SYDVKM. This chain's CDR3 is CASSPEIPGYTF. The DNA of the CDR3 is TGTGCCAGCAGCCCTGAGATTCCAGGCTACACCTTC.

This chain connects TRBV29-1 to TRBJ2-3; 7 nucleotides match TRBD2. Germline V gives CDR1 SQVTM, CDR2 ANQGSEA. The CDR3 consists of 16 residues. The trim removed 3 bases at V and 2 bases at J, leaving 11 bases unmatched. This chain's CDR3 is CSVDFAGDRDTDTQYF. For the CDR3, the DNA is TGCAGCGTTGATTTCGCGGGAGATAGGGACACAGATACGCAGTATTTT.

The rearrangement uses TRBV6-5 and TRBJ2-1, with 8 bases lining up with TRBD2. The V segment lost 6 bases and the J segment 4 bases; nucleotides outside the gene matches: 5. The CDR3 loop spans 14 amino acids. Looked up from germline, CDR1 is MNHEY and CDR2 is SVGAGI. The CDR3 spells CASSTRGAYNEQFF. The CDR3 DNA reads TGTGCCAGCAGCACGCGGGGGGCTTACAATGAGCAGTTCTTC.

CDR3 nucleotides: TGCGCCAGCAGCTTAGGACGGACGGCGGATACGCAGTATTTT. Translation gives CASSLGRTADTQYF. The chain carries TRBV5-1 and TRBJ2-3, with D unresolved. CDR1 and CDR2 from the germline V gene are SGHRS and YFSETQ. The CDR3 spans 14 residues. The ends were cut back, 2 bases at V and 6 bases at J, with 13 bases in the middle.

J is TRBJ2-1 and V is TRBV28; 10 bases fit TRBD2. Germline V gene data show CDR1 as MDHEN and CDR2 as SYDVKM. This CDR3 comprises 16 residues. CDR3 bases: TGTGTCGTATCCCAAACCCAAAGCGGGAGGGTCAATGAGCAGTTCTTC. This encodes CVVSQTQSGRVNEQFF.

This CDR3 is CANRLPGVSNNEQFF. CDR3 bases: TGTGCCAACAGGTTACCGGGAGTTAGTAACAATGAGCAGTTCTTC. This rearrangement joins TRBV11-2 to TRBJ2-1; perhaps TRBD2 as D (6 bases). Germline V gives CDR1 SGHAT, CDR2 FQNNGV. V gave up 10 bases and J gave up 5 bases, with 21 bases separating them. This CDR3 region has 15 residues.

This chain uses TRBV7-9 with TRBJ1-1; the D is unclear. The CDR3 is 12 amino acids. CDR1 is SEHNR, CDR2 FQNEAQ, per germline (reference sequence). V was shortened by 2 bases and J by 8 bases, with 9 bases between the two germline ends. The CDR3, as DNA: TGTGCCAGCAGCTTAATTTTGGAGGAAGCTTTCTTT. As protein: CASSLILEEAFF.

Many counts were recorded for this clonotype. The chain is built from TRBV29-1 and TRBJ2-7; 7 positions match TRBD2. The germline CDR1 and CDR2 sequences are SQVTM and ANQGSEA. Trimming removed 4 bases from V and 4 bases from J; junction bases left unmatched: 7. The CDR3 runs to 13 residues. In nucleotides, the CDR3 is TGCAGCGTTGTGGTTCGAGCGGGGTACGAGCAGTACTTC. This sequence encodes CSVVVRAGYEQYF.

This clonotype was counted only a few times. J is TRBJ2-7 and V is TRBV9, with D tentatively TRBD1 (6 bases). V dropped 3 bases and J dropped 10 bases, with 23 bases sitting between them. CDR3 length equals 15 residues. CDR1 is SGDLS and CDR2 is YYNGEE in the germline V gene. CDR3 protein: CASSAGVPPNLLQYF. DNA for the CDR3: TGTGCCAGCAGCGCAGGGGTGCCTCCCAATCTTTTACAGTACTTC.

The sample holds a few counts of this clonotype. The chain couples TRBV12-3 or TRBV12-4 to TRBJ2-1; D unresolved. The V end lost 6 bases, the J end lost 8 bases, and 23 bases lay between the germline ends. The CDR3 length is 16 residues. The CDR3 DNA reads TGTGCCAGCAGCCCCCTGGTGTTGAGCTCGGCCCATGAGCAGTTCTTC. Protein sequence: CASSPLVLSSAHEQFF.

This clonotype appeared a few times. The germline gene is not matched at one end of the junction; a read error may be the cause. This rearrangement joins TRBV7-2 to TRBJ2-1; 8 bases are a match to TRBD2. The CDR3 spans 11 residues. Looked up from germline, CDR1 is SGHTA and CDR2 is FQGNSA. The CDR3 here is CSSGSYNEQFF. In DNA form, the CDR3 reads TGTTCCAGCGGGAGCTACAATGAGCAGTTCTTC.

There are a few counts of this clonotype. CDR3 DNA: TGTGCCAGCAGCCAAAGCTCAGGGGTTACGTACGAGCAGTACTTC. Protein: CASSQSSGVTYEQYF. The V call is TRBV7-8, the J call TRBJ2-7, with D maybe TRBD1 (6 bases). Germline V gene lookup returns CDR1 SGHVS and CDR2 FQNEAQ. Trimming removed 5 bases from V and 4 bases from J, with 18 bases in between. The length of the CDR3 is 15 residues. The full variable domain, with the rest looked up from reference TRBV7-8 and TRBJ2-7, is GAGVSQSPRYKVAKRGQDVALRCDPISGHVSLFWYQQALGQGPEFLTYFQNEAQLDKSGLPSDRFFAERPEGSVSTLKIQRTQQEDSAVYLCASSQSSGVTYEQYFGPGTRLTVT.